The table lists the clone carrying this TCR beta chain with a few counts. Its antigen is not identified. The sample belongs to a study of T cell clonality in common variable immunodeficiency. General study findings and limits: Fewer deletions and N-nucleotide insertions were reportedly seen in common variable immunodeficiency TCR beta sequences.

Measured with immunoSEQ multiplex PCR; TCRdb has only the in-frame clones, and not every one. The sample holds some 21,000 clones, and no clone turns up only once. Of CVID subjects, approximately 14 were female and 30 or so male, mean age 40. The clonotype was recovered from a human donor with common variable immunodeficiency. Sequencing input: peripheral blood mononuclear cells.

Incomplete CDR3 DNA: TGCAGCGTTGCAGGGTTAGTGCCCTACAATGAG. This translates into CSVAGLVPYNE. The whole CDR3 is CSVAGLVPYNEQFF. The chain uses TRBV29-1 and TRBJ2-1; TRBD1 is a possible D gene (5 bases). The sequence runs out 3 residues before the end of the CDR3; the remainder is reconstructed from the germline J gene. V lost 4 bases, J lost 2 bases, and 12 bases lay in between. The CDR3 is made up of 14 amino acids. CDR1 is SQVTM and CDR2 is ANQGSEA in the germline V gene.